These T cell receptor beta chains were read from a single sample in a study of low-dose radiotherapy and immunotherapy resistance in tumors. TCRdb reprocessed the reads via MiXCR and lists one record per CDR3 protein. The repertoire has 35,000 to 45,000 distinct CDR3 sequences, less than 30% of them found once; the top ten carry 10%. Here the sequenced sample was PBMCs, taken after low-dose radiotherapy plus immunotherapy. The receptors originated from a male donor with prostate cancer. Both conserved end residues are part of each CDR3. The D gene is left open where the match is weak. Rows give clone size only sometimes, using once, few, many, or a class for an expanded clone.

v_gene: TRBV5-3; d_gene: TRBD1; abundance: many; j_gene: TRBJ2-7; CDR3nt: TGTGCCAGCAGGGGGACAGGGGTTGGGACCTACGAGCAGTACTTC; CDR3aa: CASRGTGVGTYEQYF
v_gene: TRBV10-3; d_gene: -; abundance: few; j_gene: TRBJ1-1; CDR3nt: TGTGCCATCAGCCCGCAGGGGACTGAAGCTTTCTTT; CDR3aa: CAISPQGTEAFF
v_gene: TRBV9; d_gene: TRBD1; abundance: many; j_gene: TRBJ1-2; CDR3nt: TGTGCCAGCAGCGTAGCCGCGCAGGGGGCTCCTTGGGGCTACACCTTC; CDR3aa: CASSVAAQGAPWGYTF
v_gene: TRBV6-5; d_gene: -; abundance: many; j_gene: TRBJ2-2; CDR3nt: TGTGCCAGCAGTTCTCGGGACCTAGCTGGGGAGCTGTTTTTT; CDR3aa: CASSSRDLAGELFF
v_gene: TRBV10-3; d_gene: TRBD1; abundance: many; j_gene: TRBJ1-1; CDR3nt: TGTGCCATCAGACAGGGGACTGAAGCTTTCTTT; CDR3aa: CAIRQGTEAFF
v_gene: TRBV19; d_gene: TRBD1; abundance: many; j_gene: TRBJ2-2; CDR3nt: TGTGCCAGTATTGCCGGGACAGGGTTAACCGGGGAGCTGTTTTTT; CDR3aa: CASIAGTGLTGELFF
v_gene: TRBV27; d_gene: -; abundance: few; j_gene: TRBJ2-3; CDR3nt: TGTGCCAGCAGCTATCGAAGGGGGGACGCAGATACGCAGTATTTT; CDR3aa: CASSYRRGDADTQYF
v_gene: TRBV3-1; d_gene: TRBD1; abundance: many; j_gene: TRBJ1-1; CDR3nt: TGTGCCAGCAGCCAACTAGACAGGGTTGAAGCTTTCTTT; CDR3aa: CASSQLDRVEAFF
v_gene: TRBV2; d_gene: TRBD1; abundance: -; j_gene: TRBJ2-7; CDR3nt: TGTGCCAGCAGTGAAAATCAGGGGGTAACCTACGAGCAGTACTTC; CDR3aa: CASSENQGVTYEQYF
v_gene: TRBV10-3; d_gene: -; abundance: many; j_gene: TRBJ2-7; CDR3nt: TGTGCCATCAGTGAAGTAGACAGAATCTACGAGCAGTACTTC; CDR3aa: CAISEVDRIYEQYF
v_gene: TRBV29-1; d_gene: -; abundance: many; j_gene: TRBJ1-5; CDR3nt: TGCAGCGTTTCCTGGGGGGGGGATAGCAATCAGCCCCAGCATTTT; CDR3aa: CSVSWGGDSNQPQHF
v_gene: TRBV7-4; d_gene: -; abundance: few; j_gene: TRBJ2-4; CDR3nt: TGTGCCAGCAGCCCCTCAGGGGACATTCAGTACTTC; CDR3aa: CASSPSGDIQYF
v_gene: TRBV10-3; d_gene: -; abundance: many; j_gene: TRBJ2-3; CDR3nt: TGTGCCATCGCGCGGGGACCCCTCTCCGATACGCAGTATTTT; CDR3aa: CAIARGPLSDTQYF
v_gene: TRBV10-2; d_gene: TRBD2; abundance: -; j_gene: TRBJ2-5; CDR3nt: TGCGCCAGCAGTGATTTGGGCGGGGGGGCTGGACAAGAGACCCAGTACTTC; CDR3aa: CASSDLGGGAGQETQYF
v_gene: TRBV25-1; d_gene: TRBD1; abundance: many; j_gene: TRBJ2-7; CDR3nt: TGTGCCAGCAGGTGGACAGGCTCCTACGAGCAGTACTTC; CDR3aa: CASRWTGSYEQYF
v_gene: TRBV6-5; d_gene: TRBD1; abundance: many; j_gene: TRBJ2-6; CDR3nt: TGTGCCAGCAGTACCGAGACAGGGGCTGGGGCCAACGTCCTGACTTTC; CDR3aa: CASSTETGAGANVLTF
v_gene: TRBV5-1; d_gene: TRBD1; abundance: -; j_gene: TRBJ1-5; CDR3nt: TGCGCCAGCAGCTTGGGGACAGGGCTTCACCCCCAGCATTTT; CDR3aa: CASSLGTGLHPQHF
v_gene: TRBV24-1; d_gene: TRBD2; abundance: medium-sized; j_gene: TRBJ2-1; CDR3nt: TGTGCCACCAGTGATTTGACTAGCGGGAGCTATGAGCAGTTCTTC; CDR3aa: CATSDLTSGSYEQFF
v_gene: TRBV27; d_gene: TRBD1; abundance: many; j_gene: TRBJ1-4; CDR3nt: TGTGCCAGCAGTTTATCAGGCGACAGGGGGTCCGTTTCAACTAATGAAAAACTGTTTTTT; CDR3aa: CASSLSGDRGSVSTNEKLFF
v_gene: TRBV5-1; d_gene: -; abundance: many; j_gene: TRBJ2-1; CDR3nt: TGCGCCAGCAGCCGGGACTGGACCAGTCAAGAGCAGTTCTTC; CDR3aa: CASSRDWTSQEQFF
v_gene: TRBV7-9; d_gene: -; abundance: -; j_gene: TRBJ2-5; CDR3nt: TGTGCCAGCAGCCTGACACAAGGTGTACAAGAGACCCAGTACTTC; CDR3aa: CASSLTQGVQETQYF
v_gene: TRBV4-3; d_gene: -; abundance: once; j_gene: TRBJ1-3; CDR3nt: TGCGCCAGCAGCCAGTTCGACGGAGGCTCTGGAAACACCATATATTTT; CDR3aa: CASSQFDGGSGNTIYF
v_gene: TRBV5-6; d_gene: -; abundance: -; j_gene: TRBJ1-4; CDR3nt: -; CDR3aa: CASTNQTSMYLCAGQGATNEKLFF
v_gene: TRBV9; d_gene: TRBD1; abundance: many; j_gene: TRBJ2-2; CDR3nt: TGTGCCAGCAGCGTAGGAGGGGGCGCGGGCACCGGGGAGCTGTTTTTT; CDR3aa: CASSVGGGAGTGELFF
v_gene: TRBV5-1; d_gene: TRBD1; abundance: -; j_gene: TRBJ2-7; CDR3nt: TGCGCCAGCACCCTTGGGACAGGGGGCGCCGAGCAGTACTTC; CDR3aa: CASTLGTGGAEQYF
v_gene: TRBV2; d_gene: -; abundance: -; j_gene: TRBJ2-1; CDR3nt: TGTGCCAGCATGGTTAGCAACTCCTACAATGAGCAGTTCTTC; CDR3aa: CASMVSNSYNEQFF
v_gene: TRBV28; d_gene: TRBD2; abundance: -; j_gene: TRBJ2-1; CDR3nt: TGTGCCAGCAGTCCTGGGGCGGGGGACCAACAATCTGGCGGGAGGGACTACAATGAGCAGTTCTTC; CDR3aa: CASSPGAGDQQSGGRDYNEQFF
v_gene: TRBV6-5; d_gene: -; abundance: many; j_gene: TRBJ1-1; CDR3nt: TGTGCCAGCAGCTCCCCGGGGGCAGGGAAGAACACTGAAGCTTTCTTT; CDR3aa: CASSSPGAGKNTEAFF
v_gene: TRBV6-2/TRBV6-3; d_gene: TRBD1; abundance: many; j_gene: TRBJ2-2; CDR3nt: TGTGCCAGCAGGACAACAGGGGTCACCGGGGAGCTGTTTTTT; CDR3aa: CASRTTGVTGELFF
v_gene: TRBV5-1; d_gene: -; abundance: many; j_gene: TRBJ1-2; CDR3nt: TGCGCCAGCAGCTTGGAGGGGCGCGGCTATGGCTACACCTTC; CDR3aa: CASSLEGRGYGYTF
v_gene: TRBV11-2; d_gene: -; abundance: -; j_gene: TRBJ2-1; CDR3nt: TGTGCCAGCATCCCGACCCTCGGACCCTACAATGAGCAGTTCTTC; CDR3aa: CASIPTLGPYNEQFF
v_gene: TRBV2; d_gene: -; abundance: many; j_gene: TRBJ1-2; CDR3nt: TGTGCCAGCAGTGAACAGGACCCCAGAGTAGGGTATGGCTACACCTTC; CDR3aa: CASSEQDPRVGYGYTF
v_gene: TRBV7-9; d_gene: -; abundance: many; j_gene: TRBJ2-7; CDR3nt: TGTGCCAGCAGCTCACCCCGACCAGGGATTTTACTAAGCGAGCAGTACTTC; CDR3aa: CASSSPRPGILLSEQYF
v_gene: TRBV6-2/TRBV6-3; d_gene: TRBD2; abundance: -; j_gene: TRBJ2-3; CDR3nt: TGTGCCAGCACCCCTACCGGGACTAGCGGCAGAGCTAGCACAGATACGCAGTATTTT; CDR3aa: CASTPTGTSGRASTDTQYF
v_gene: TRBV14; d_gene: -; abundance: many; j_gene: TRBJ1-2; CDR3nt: TGTGCCAGCAGCCAAGGGGGAGGTAAAACCTATGGCTACACCTTC; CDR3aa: CASSQGGGKTYGYTF
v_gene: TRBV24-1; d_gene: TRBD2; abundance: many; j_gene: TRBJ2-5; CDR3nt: TGTGCCACCAGGGCTGGACTAGGCGGAGGGACCCAGTACTTC; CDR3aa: CATRAGLGGGTQYF
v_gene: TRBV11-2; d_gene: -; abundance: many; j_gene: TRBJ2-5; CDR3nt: TGTGCCAGCAGCCCCGGACCGAGCTTAAAGACCCAGTACTTC; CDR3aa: CASSPGPSLKTQYF
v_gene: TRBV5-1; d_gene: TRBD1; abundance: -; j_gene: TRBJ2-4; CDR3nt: TGCGCCAGCAGCTTGGCCACAGGGGGCACGTCCAAAAACATTCAGTACTTC; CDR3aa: CASSLATGGTSKNIQYF
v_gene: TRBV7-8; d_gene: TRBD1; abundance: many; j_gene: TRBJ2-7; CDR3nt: TGTGCCAGCAGCCTCGTCTTACAGGGGGCTGGTGAGCAGTACTTC; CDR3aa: CASSLVLQGAGEQYF
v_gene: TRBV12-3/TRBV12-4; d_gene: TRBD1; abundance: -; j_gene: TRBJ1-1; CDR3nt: TGTGCCAGCACCCGAGACAGGGTTAATGAAGCTTTCTTT; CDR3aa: CASTRDRVNEAFF
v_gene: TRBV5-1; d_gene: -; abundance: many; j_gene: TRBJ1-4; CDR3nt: TGCGCCAGCAGCTCGAGTTTCGCAACTAATGAAAAACTGTTTTTT; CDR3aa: CASSSSFATNEKLFF
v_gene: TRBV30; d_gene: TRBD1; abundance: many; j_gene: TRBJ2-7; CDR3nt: TGTGCCTTTGGGACAGGCTACGAGCAGTACTTC; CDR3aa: CAFGTGYEQYF